The entry below gives a single T cell receptor beta chain sequence along with its context. The data derive from a study of blood T cell repertoires in COVID-19. The CDR3 contains 14 residues. The V gene lost 2 bases and the J gene lost 2 bases, with 10 bases spanning the gap. Per the germline V gene, CDR1 is LGHNA and CDR2 is YNFKEQ. The method was immunoSEQ multiplex PCR; TCRdb's version includes in-frame clones alone and lacks a portion of them. Among 260,000 or so clones listed, 84% were seen once. The rearrangement links TRBV4-2 to TRBJ2-7; no clear D. The sequencing input was peripheral blood. The sequence derives from a human donor in a cohort sampled during active COVID-19. This CDR3 reads CASSQSPETYEQYF. Written as DNA, the CDR3 is TGTGCCAGCAGCCAAAGCCCCGAAACCTACGAGCAGTACTTC.